The 8 T cell receptor beta chains in this list originate from one sample, sequenced in a study of lymphopenia after photon versus proton radiotherapy. The method was immunoSEQ multiplex PCR; TCRdb's version includes in-frame clones alone and lacks a portion of them. The sample consists of 25,000 to 30,000 clones, approximately 86% of them appearing once. Source: peripheral blood, taken from a patient treated with proton-based radiotherapy. These receptors all stem from a woman in her fifties or sixties with cholangiocarcinoma. Some clones in this sample may be carry-over from other donors' samples.

The rearrangement joins TRBV2 to TRBJ1-1; the match to TRBD1 covers 7 bases. Germline-derived CDR1 and CDR2 are SNHLY and FYNNEI. The CDR3 length is 14 residues. V shed 6 bases, J shed 1 base, and the junction held 5 bases outside the gene matches. CDR3 nucleotides: TGTGCCAGCAGGGACGGACAGGCGAACACTGAAGCTTTCTTT. It encodes CASRDGQANTEAFF.

This chain joins TRBV29-1 and TRBJ2-3, with 8 bases that match TRBD1. The CDR3 has 16 residues. The germline V gene encodes CDR1 SQVTM and CDR2 ANQGSEA. Trimming cost V 5 bases and J 4 bases; bases outside gene matches: 14. The CDR3: CSVCRGQVMSSDTQYF. The CDR3 nucleotides are TGCAGCGTTTGCCGGGGACAGGTCATGTCGTCAGATACGCAGTATTTT.

The CDR3 loop is CASSLYVGELFF. The CDR3 nucleotides read TGTGCCAGCAGCTTATATGTCGGGGAGCTGTTTTTT. V is TRBV7-8 and J is TRBJ2-2; D gene unclear. The CDR3 has 12 amino acids. Germline assignment: CDR1 SGHVS and CDR2 FQNEAQ. The V end lost 2 bases, the J end lost 7 bases, and 5 bases lay between the germline ends.

This clone occurred once. The J gene is TRBJ2-6, the V gene TRBV4-3, with 8 bases aligning to TRBD1. In germline, CDR1 is LGHNA, CDR2 YSLEER. V was pared by 3 bases and J by 0 bases, with 19 bases of the junction left unmatched. CDR3 length: 22 amino acids. The CDR3 nucleotides read TGCGCCAGCAGCCACTACCCGGGACAGGTTGATGCCTTCTACTCTGGGGCCAACGTCCTGACTTTC. As protein: CASSHYPGQVDAFYSGANVLTF.

This clone appeared once. The chain links TRBV7-2 to TRBJ1-5; TRBD1 agrees at 9 bases. V lost 6 bases to trimming and J lost 1 base; unmatched junction nucleotides: 7. CDR3 length: 16 amino acids. Germline CDR1 SGHTA, CDR2 FQGNSA. The DNA of the CDR3 is TGTGCCAGCAGTTCTACAGGGGGCGCGAGCAATCAGCCCCAGCATTTT. Translated, it gives CASSSTGGASNQPQHF.

This chain joins TRBV9 and TRBJ2-3; TRBD2 matches at 9 bases. The CDR3 contains 15 residues. In germline, CDR1 is SGDLS, CDR2 YYNGEE. V was clipped by 3 bases and J by 3 bases; unmatched bases: 5. The DNA of the CDR3 is TGTGCCAGCAGCGGATCTGCGGGAGGGACAGATACGCAGTATTTT. Translating gives CASSGSAGGTDTQYF. Filled out from reference TRBV9 and TRBJ2-3, the complete variable domain reads DSGVTQTPKHLITATGQRVTLRCSPRSGDLSVYWYQQSLDQGLQFLIQYYNGEERAKGNILERFSAQQFPDLHSELNLSSLELGDSALYFCASSGSAGGTDTQYFGPGTRLTVL.

The chain carries TRBV5-3 and TRBJ2-1, with TRBD1 matching over 7 bases. TRBV5-3 carries the ORF label, with uncertain function. There are 15 residues in the CDR3. Unmatched junction bases numbered 6, after V lost 2 bases and J lost 4 bases. This CDR3 is CARSLPDREYNEQFF. CDR3 nucleotide sequence: TGTGCCAGAAGCTTACCAGACAGGGAATACAATGAGCAGTTCTTC.

The chain recombines TRBV11-2 with TRBJ2-3; 11 positions match TRBD1. The trim removed 2 bases at V and 4 bases at J, leaving 2 bases unmatched. Germline V gene sequence: CDR1 SGHAT, CDR2 FQNNGV. This CDR3 is 15 amino acids long. The CDR3 reads CASSLMGQGADTQYF. The CDR3 coding sequence is TGTGCCAGCAGCTTAATGGGACAGGGGGCAGATACGCAGTATTTT.